This T cell receptor (beta chain) was profiled in a study of regulatory T cells in long-lasting Graves disease. Time point denoted: persistent/refractory GD, antithyroid drugs over 5 years with positive TRAb. There was RNA extracted from PBMCs, and the TCR library was made from it. Building of the TCR beta libraries involved iRepertoire HTBI primers and Arm-PCR of CDR3 regions. TCRdb redid the calling of the multiplex PCR reads with MiXCR, one entry per CDR3 protein. The data show about 470,000 distinct CDR3 sequences, more than 20% seen once. This clonotype was picked up many times. The sample here was peripheral blood mononuclear cells (PBMCs), taken when the disease was refractory, from a patient treated with antithyroid drugs. The source is a female donor with Graves disease.

The CDR3 coding sequence is TGTGCCAGCAGCGCGTACCAAGAGACCCAGTACTTC. Encoded protein: CASSAYQETQYF. The chain has TRBV7-8 and TRBJ2-5; no reliable D call. Deletions cut 5 bases from V and 0 bases from J, with 4 bases between. CDR1 is SGHVS and CDR2 is FQNEAQ in the germline V gene. This CDR3 region has 12 residues.